The source of this TCR beta chain is a study of cytomegalovirus exposure and HLA in healthy donors. Germline V gene sequence: CDR1 MNHNS, CDR2 SASEGT. With 4 bases clipped from V and 0 bases from J, the junction kept 3 bases outside the gene matches. The CDR3 runs 15 residues. Overall study findings and caveats: There were reportedly fewer N-insertions in an Asian-associated ancestry cluster than the roughly 670-donor mean, in a later analysis. Rates of TCR association differed by HLA locus in a later analysis, with DRB1 highest and HLA-C lowest. Most likely, a cluster of highly shared sequence variants arose as a sequencing artifact.

This clone showed up just a few times. Its antigen is undetermined. PCR used 60 Vbeta primers and 13 Jbeta primers. The assay was immunoSEQ multiplex PCR, and TCRdb's table has in-frame clones only and misses some. The sample holds about 100,000 clones; over 9% are singletons and the top ten take about 5%. The TCR was taken from a man aged 35-49 years in good health and CMV-seropositive. V gene TRBV6-1 combines with J gene TRBJ2-1, with 7 bases aligning to TRBD1. Sequenced input: PBMCs. Written as DNA, the CDR3 is TGTGCCAGCAGTGTGGGACAGAGCTCCTACAATGAGCAGTTCTTC. Translating it yields CASSVGQSSYNEQFF.